This TCR beta chain stems from a study of breast tumors, draining lymph nodes, adjacent tissues. The CDR3 is 18 amino acids. V lost 9 bases, J lost 4 bases, and 17 bases stayed unmatched. Per the germline V gene, CDR1 is WNHNN and CDR2 is SYGVQD (reference sequence). The study, taken as a whole, reports: Data fit most tumor T cells coming from lymph node, expanding in tumor. Tumor repertoires ranked between lymph nodes and nontumor tissue in diversity, with V and J gene preferences. Data only fit, rather than demonstrated, lymph node origin of most tumor T cells. Compared with basal-like, luminal-like tumors shared significantly more repertoire with nontumor tissue.

This clonotype has a handful of counts. Its specificity is unknown. TCRdb processed the multiplex PCR reads anew with MiXCR; each CDR3 protein has one entry. Altogether about 14,000 distinct CDR3 sequences are present, roughly 50% being singletons, with the ten largest covering under 30%. Sequencing was performed on tumor-adjacent breast tissue. The sequence was collected from a female donor with breast cancer. Some clones in this sample may be carry-over from other donors' samples. The rearrangement uses TRBV10-1 and TRBJ2-7; TRBD2 agrees at 14 bases. The CDR3, as DNA: TGCGCCAGAGGGGGGGTGACTAGCGGGAGGGCATCTCAGTACGAGCAGTACTTC. The encoded protein is CARGGVTSGRASQYEQYF.